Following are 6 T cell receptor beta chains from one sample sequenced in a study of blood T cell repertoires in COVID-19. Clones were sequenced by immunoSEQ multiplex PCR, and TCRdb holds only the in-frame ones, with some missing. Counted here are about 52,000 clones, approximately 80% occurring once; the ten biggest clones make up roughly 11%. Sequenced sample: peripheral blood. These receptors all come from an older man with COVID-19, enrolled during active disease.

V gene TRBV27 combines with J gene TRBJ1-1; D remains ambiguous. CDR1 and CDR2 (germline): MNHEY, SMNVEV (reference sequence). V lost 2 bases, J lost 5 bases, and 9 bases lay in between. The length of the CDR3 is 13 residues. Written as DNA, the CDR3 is TGTGCCAGCAGTTTAGACAAACAGACTGAAGCTTTCTTT. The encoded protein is CASSLDKQTEAFF.

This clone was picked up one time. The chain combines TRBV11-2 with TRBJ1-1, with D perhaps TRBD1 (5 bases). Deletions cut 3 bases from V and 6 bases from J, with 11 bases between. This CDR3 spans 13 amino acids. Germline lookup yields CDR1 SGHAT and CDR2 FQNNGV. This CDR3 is CASSFTGAPEAFF. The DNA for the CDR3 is TGTGCCAGCAGCTTTACAGGAGCCCCTGAAGCTTTCTTT.

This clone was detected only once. The CDR3 loop is CASSRVRTSTTGELFF. CDR3 DNA: TGTGCCAGCAGCCGCGTTAGGACTAGCACCACCGGGGAGCTGTTTTTT. V and J are TRBV7-2 and TRBJ2-2, with TRBD2 matching over 8 bases. From germline, CDR1 is SGHTA and CDR2 FQGNSA. This CDR3 comprises 16 residues. The ends lost 5 bases at V and 4 bases at J; junction bases unmatched: 9.

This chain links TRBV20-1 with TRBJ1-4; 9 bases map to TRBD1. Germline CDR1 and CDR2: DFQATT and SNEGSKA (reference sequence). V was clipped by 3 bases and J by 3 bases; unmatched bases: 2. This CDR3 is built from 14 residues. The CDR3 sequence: CSASDRGANEKLFF. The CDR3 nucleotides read TGCAGTGCTAGTGACAGGGGGGCTAATGAAAAACTGTTTTTT.

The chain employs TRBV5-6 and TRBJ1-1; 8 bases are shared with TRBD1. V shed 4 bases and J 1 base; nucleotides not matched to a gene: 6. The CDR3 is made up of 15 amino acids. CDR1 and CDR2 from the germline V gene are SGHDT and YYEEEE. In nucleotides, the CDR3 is TGTGCCAGCAGCGCCGGGACAGGAGGGAACACTGAAGCTTTCTTT. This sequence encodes CASSAGTGGNTEAFF.

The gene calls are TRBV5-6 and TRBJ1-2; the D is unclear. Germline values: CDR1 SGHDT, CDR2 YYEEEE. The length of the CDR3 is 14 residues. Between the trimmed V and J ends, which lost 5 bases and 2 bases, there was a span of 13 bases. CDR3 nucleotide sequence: TGTGCCAGCAGTGCCGTCGGGGAGAACTATGGCTACACCTTC. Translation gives CASSAVGENYGYTF.